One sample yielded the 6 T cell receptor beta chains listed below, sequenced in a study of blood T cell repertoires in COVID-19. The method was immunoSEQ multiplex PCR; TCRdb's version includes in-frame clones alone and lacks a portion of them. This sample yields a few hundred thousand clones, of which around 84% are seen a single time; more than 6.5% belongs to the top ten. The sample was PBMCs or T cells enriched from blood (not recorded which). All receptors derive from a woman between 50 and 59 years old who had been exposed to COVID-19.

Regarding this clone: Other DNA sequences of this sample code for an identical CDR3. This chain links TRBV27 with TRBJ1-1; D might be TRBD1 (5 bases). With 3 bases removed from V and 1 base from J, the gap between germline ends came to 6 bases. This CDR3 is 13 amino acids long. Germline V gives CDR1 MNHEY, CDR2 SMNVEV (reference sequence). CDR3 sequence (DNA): TGTGCCAGCAGTTTGGGGGGGAACACTGAAGCTTTCTTT. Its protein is CASSLGGNTEAFF.

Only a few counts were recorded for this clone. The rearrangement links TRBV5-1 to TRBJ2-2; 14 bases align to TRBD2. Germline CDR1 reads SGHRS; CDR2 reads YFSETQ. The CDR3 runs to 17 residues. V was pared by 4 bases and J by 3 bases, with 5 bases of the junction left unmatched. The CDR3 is CASSPGLAGEYTGELFF. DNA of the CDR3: TGCGCCAGCAGCCCGGGACTAGCGGGGGAGTACACCGGGGAGCTGTTTTTT.

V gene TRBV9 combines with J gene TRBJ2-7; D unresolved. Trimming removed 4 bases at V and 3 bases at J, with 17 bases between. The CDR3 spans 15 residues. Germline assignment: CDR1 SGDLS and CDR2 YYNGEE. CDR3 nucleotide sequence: TGTGCCAGCAGCTTCGAAGCCTCTCCAAGCTACGAGCAGTACTTC. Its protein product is CASSFEASPSYEQYF.

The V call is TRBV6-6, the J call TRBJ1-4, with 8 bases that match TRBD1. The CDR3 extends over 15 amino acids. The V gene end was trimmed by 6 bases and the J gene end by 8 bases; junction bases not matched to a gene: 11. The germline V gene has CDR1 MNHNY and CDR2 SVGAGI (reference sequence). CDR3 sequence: CASSPPEQGAEKLFF. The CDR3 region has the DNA TGTGCCAGCAGCCCCCCGGAGCAGGGGGCGGAAAAACTGTTTTTT.

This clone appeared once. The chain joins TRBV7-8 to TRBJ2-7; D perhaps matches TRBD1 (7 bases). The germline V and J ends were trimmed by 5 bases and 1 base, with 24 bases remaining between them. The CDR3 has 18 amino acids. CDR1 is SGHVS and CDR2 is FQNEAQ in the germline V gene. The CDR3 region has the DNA TGTGCCAGCAGCCAACAATCTCCTTACAGGGGAGGTTCCTACGAGCAGTACTTC. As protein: CASSQQSPYRGGSYEQYF.

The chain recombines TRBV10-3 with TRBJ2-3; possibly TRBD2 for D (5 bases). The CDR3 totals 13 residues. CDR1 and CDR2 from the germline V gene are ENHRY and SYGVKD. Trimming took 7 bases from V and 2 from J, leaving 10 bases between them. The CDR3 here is CAIKEDSTDTQYF. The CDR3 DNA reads TGTGCCATCAAGGAGGACTCCACAGATACGCAGTATTTT.